The 30 T cell receptor beta chains listed next were all sequenced from one sample in a study of T cell responses to AZD1222 COVID-19 vaccine. Method: immunoSEQ multiplex PCR; TCRdb's copy keeps in-frame clones and lacks some. Of some 200,000 clones listed, 80% to 95% are singletons. Sequencing was performed on peripheral blood, taken 28 days after the second AZD1222 dose. The receptors were gathered from an adult who received the AZD1222 COVID-19 vaccine.

This chain links TRBV19 with TRBJ2-2; a possible D gene is TRBD1 (6 bases). Germline assignment: CDR1 LNHDA and CDR2 SQIVND (reference sequence). The CDR3 extends over 13 amino acids. V shed 8 bases and J shed 4 bases, with 11 bases lying between them. The CDR3 spells CASSQGITGELFF. The CDR3, as DNA: TGTGCCAGTTCTCAGGGGATCACCGGGGAGCTGTTTTTT.

The chain is built from TRBV19 and TRBJ2-3; D may correspond to TRBD1 or TRBD2 (5 bases each). From germline, CDR1 is LNHDA and CDR2 SQIVND (reference sequence). The V gene lost 6 bases and the J gene lost 3 bases, with 16 bases spanning the gap. CDR3 length: 15 amino acids. The CDR3 sequence: CASSLGTRRTDTQYF. CDR3 in DNA: TGTGCCAGTAGCTTAGGGACCCGGAGGACAGATACGCAGTATTTT.

This clone was counted a single time. The chain is built from TRBV2 and TRBJ1-2; tentative D call: TRBD1 (6 bases). Germline CDR1 SNHLY, CDR2 FYNNEI. The V end lost 5 bases, the J end lost 6 bases, and 13 bases lay between the germline ends. The CDR3 length is 13 residues. CDR3 protein: CASSYSSGDGYTF. In DNA, the CDR3 is TGTGCCAGCAGTTACAGCTCAGGGGATGGCTACACCTTC.

This sequence joins TRBV5-1 and TRBJ1-1, with 8 bases matching TRBD1. Germline CDR1 is SGHRS and CDR2 is YFSETQ. This CDR3 has 14 residues. J gave up 5 bases and V 2 bases, and 5 bases lay outside the gene matches. The CDR3 protein is CASSFTGGRTEAFF. CDR3 coding DNA: TGCGCCAGCAGCTTTACAGGGGGGCGGACTGAAGCTTTCTTT.

J is TRBJ1-2 and V is TRBV7-2; D remains unclear. The CDR3 has 11 amino acids. Germline CDR1 and CDR2: SGHTA and FQGNSA. V was trimmed by 1 base and J by 5 bases, leaving 2 bases between them. The CDR3 loop is CASSLEYGYTF. The CDR3 coding sequence is TGTGCCAGCAGCTTAGAATATGGCTACACCTTC.

The chain recombines TRBV5-1 with TRBJ2-2, with 11 bases aligning to TRBD1. The germline V gene has CDR1 SGHRS and CDR2 YFSETQ. V dropped 1 base and J dropped 6; count of bases not matched to a gene: 5. This CDR3 region has 16 residues. CDR3 amino acids: CASSLLGQGVPGELFF. In DNA form, the CDR3 reads TGCGCCAGCAGCTTGTTGGGACAGGGGGTCCCCGGGGAGCTGTTTTTT.

This clone was seen a single time. This chain uses TRBV14 with TRBJ2-1; 12 bases are shared with TRBD2. Per germline, CDR1 SGHDN and CDR2 FVKESK. Unmatched junction bases numbered 14, after V lost 4 bases and J lost 7 bases. The CDR3 consists of 18 residues. The CDR3: CASSLLAGGRISGNEQFF. The CDR3 bases are TGTGCCAGCAGCCTTCTAGCGGGGGGGCGAATATCGGGGAATGAGCAGTTCTTC.

The chain employs TRBV6-5 and TRBJ1-1; 9 bases are a match to TRBD1. Losses at the gene ends were 4 bases for V and 3 bases for J; bases not matched to a gene: 6. Germline CDR1 MNHEY, CDR2 SVGAGI. This CDR3 spans 15 amino acids. The CDR3 loop reads CASSSPGQGDTEAFF. In DNA form, the CDR3 reads TGTGCCAGCAGTTCTCCGGGACAGGGAGACACTGAAGCTTTCTTT.

The chain uses TRBV20-1 and TRBJ1-5; the D is unclear. The CDR3 spans 12 residues. Germline CDR1 reads DFQATT; CDR2 reads SNEGSKA (reference sequence). Trimming removed 3 bases at V and 3 bases at J, with 6 bases between. The CDR3 protein is CSASRANQPQHF. The CDR3 DNA reads as TGCAGTGCTAGTCGGGCCAATCAGCCCCAGCATTTT.

In the case of this clone: The junction differs from germline at one of its ends, possibly a read error. The rearrangement links TRBV18 to TRBJ1-2; the D is unclear. Germline values: CDR1 KGHSH, CDR2 LQKENI. The CDR3 spans 16 residues. The CDR3 region is CTSSPLVFYSNYGYTF. In DNA, the CDR3 is TGTACCAGCTCACCGTTAGTCTTTTACTCTAACTATGGCTACACCTTC.

This chain links TRBV19 with TRBJ2-7; 8 nucleotides match TRBD1. Germline V gives CDR1 LNHDA, CDR2 SQIVND (reference sequence). Trimming at V came to 5 bases and at J to 2 bases, leaving 11 bases not matched to a gene. CDR3 length: 16 residues. CDR3 sequence: CASSDRDRTLTYEQYF. In nucleotides, the CDR3 is TGTGCCAGTAGTGACCGGGACAGGACTTTGACCTACGAGCAGTACTTC.

This clone was seen once. This chain uses TRBV28 with TRBJ2-1, with 9 positions matching TRBD1. V was clipped by 2 bases and J by 4 bases; unmatched bases: 6. The CDR3 has 16 amino acids. Germline V lookup: CDR1 MDHEN, CDR2 SYDVKM. The CDR3 protein is CASSLPGTGTYNEQFF. CDR3 bases: TGTGCCAGCAGTTTACCCGGGACAGGGACATACAATGAGCAGTTCTTC.

This chain connects TRBV6-5 to TRBJ1-1; weak D call: TRBD1 (5 bases). V was cut by 10 bases and J by 5 bases, with 17 bases left in between. This CDR3 has 13 amino acids. Germline V lookup: CDR1 MNHEY, CDR2 SVGAGI. The CDR3 nucleotides read TGTGCCACTACCGGGGCGTGGGGTACTGAAGCTTTCTTT. This encodes CATTGAWGTEAFF.

V is TRBV6-1 and J is TRBJ2-5, with 8 bases lining up with TRBD2. Germline V gives CDR1 MNHNS, CDR2 SASEGT. V shed 3 bases, J shed 3 bases, and the junction held 6 bases outside the gene matches. The CDR3 is 15 amino acids. CDR3 loop: CASSEPAGGEETQYF. The CDR3 DNA follows: TGTGCCAGCAGTGAGCCCGCCGGGGGGGAAGAGACCCAGTACTTC.

This chain links TRBV29-1 with TRBJ1-1; D is possibly TRBD1 (5 bases). The germline V and J ends were trimmed by 5 bases and 2 bases, with 18 bases remaining between them. Germline CDR1 SQVTM, CDR2 ANQGSEA. This CDR3 has 15 amino acids. The CDR3: CSVTGVRGYNTEAFF. The CDR3 DNA sequence: TGCAGCGTTACGGGGGTAAGAGGTTACAACACTGAAGCTTTCTTT.

J is TRBJ2-5 and V is TRBV5-1, with D maybe TRBD2 (5 bases). Germline lookup yields CDR1 SGHRS and CDR2 YFSETQ. The CDR3 sequence is 14 residues long. Trimming pared 4 bases from V and 5 bases from J, leaving 15 bases between. CDR3 amino acids: CASSPGLTRETQYF. The CDR3 region has the DNA TGCGCCAGCAGCCCCGGACTGACTCGCGAGACCCAGTACTTC.

A single count supports this clone. The J gene is TRBJ2-7, the V gene TRBV25-1; TRBD1 agrees at 10 bases. After removal of 5 bases from V and 10 bases from J, the junction contained 8 bases not matched to a gene. This CDR3 spans 13 amino acids. The germline gives CDR1 MGHDK, CDR2 SYGVNS. CDR3 DNA sequence: TGTGCCAGCAGTAGGACAGGGGGTAACACCCAGTACTTC. It translates to CASSRTGGNTQYF.

The chain couples TRBV7-8 to TRBJ1-4; TRBD1 matches at 8 bases. The V gene's germline CDR1 is SGHVS and CDR2 FQNEAQ. The junction had 0 bases not matched to a gene; V was cut back by 1 base and J by 2 bases. The length of the CDR3 is 15 residues. Here the CDR3 DNA reads TGTGCCAGCAGCTTAGGGACAGGGACTAATGAAAAACTGTTTTTT. Translation: CASSLGTGTNEKLFF.

The V call is TRBV5-4, the J call TRBJ1-1, with D perhaps TRBD1 (5 bases). The CDR3 consists of 15 residues. Trimming stripped 4 bases from V and 4 bases from J, with 17 bases between. In germline, CDR1 is SGHNT, CDR2 YYREEE (reference sequence). The CDR3 region has the DNA TGTGCCAGCAGCCTGGGCCCCTCTGGGGGCACTGAAGCTTTCTTT. The encoded protein is CASSLGPSGGTEAFF.

The chain couples TRBV5-1 to TRBJ1-4; D remains ambiguous. CDR3 length: 13 residues. Trimming removed 4 bases from V and 8 bases from J, with 12 bases in between. The V gene's germline CDR1 is SGHRS and CDR2 YFSETQ. Here the CDR3 reads CASSLVGNEKLFF. CDR3 nucleotide sequence: TGCGCCAGCAGCCTGGTGGGGAACGAAAAACTGTTTTTT.

CDR3: CASSSPQVSNYGYTF. DNA for the CDR3: TGTGCCAGCAGTTCCCCCCAGGTTTCTAACTATGGCTACACCTTC. The genes are TRBV6-5 and TRBJ1-2; D not resolved. CDR3 length: 15 amino acids. The germline CDR1 and CDR2 sequences are MNHEY and SVGAGI. V was clipped by 4 bases and J by 0 bases, with 12 bases between them.

The chain employs TRBV12-5 and TRBJ1-2; D unresolved. The CDR3 is made up of 14 amino acids. V dropped 1 base and J dropped 7 bases, with 13 bases sitting between them. Germline loops: CDR1 LGHNT, CDR2 FRNRAP. The CDR3 is CASGLAPGGGGYTF. CDR3 sequence (DNA): TGTGCTAGTGGTTTGGCCCCGGGAGGCGGTGGCTACACCTTC. Drawing the rest from reference TRBV12-5 and TRBJ1-2, the complete variable domain is DARVTQTPRHKVTEMGQEVTMRCQPILGHNTVFWYRQTMMQGLELLAYFRNRAPLDDSGMPKDRFSAEMPDATLATLKIQPSEPRDSAVYFCASGLAPGGGGYTFGSGTRLTVV.

The J gene is TRBJ1-1, the V gene TRBV12-5; D ambiguous. Trimming pared 6 bases from V and 6 bases from J, leaving 20 bases between. Germline loops: CDR1 LGHNT, CDR2 FRNRAP. CDR3 length: 15 amino acids. The CDR3 nucleotides are TGTGCTAGTGGCCCTAACCCGGCGCCAAGTTCTGAAGCTTTCTTT. Its translation: CASGPNPAPSSEAFF.

As for this clone: At one end the junction does not follow the germline gene, possibly because of a read error. This chain joins TRBV18 and TRBJ1-1, with a tentative D call TRBD1 (5 bases). The V gene's germline CDR1 is KGHSH and CDR2 LQKENI. The CDR3 totals 13 residues. This chain's CDR3 is CASSPQGNNEAFF. The CDR3 DNA sequence: TGTGCCAGCTCACCACAGGGGAACAATGAAGCTTTCTTT. Drawing the rest from reference TRBV18 and TRBJ1-1, the complete variable domain is NAGVMQNPRHLVRRRGQEARLRCSPMKGHSHVYWYRQLPEEGLKFMVYLQKENIIDESGMPKERFSAEFPKEGPSILRIQQVVRGDSAAYFCASSPQGNNEAFFGQGTRLTVV.

This sequence joins TRBV28 and TRBJ2-6; D is ambiguous. The CDR3 length is 16 residues. Germline CDR1 reads MDHEN; CDR2 reads SYDVKM. Trimming took off 5 bases at V and 0 bases at J, with 11 bases between the two ends. CDR3 DNA: TGTGCCAGCAGTCTACAGACCACCTCTGGGGCCAACGTCCTGACTTTC. It yields the protein CASSLQTTSGANVLTF.

The gene calls are TRBV30 and TRBJ2-5, with 8 bases that match TRBD2. The CDR3 sequence is 14 residues long. J lost 3 bases, V lost 0 bases, and 3 bases had no gene match. The germline CDR1 and CDR2 sequences are GTSNPN and SVGIG (reference sequence). The CDR3 region is CAWSVSLAEETQYF. CDR3 sequence (DNA): TGTGCCTGGAGTGTTTCACTAGCGGAAGAGACCCAGTACTTC. The complete variable domain, with remaining parts taken from reference TRBV30 and TRBJ2-5, reads SQTIHQWPATLVQPVGSPLSLECTVEGTSNPNLYWYRQAAGRGLQLLFYSVGIGQISSEVPQNLSASRPQDRQFILSSKKLLLSDSGFYLCAWSVSLAEETQYFGPGTRLLVL.

The CDR3 nucleotides are TGTGCCAGTAGCCCTTGGGGGGGCACTGAAGCTTTCTTT. Translated: CASSPWGGTEAFF. The chain couples TRBV5-6 to TRBJ1-1, with D perhaps TRBD1 (5 bases). With 8 bases removed from V and 4 bases from J, the gap between germline ends came to 15 bases. CDR3 length equals 13 residues. The V gene's germline CDR1 is SGHDT and CDR2 YYEEEE.

The CDR3 sequence is CASSMYTRASYNEQFF. The DNA for the CDR3 is TGTGCCAGTAGTATGTATACCCGGGCGTCCTACAATGAGCAGTTCTTC. The V gene is TRBV19, the J gene TRBJ2-1; no definite D call. Germline values: CDR1 LNHDA, CDR2 SQIVND (reference sequence). Trimming took 3 bases from V and 1 from J, leaving 13 bases between them. CDR3 length equals 16 residues.

The chain couples TRBV4-1 to TRBJ1-3; D unresolved. Germline assignment: CDR1 MGHRA and CDR2 YSYEKL. V was trimmed by 4 bases and J by 0 bases, leaving 10 bases between them. The CDR3 sequence is 15 residues long. CDR3 amino acids: CASSLNINSGNTIYF. CDR3 bases: TGCGCCAGCAGCCTGAACATAAACTCTGGAAACACCATATATTTT.

This clone occurred a few times. The V call is TRBV6-4, the J call TRBJ2-1; perhaps TRBD1 as D (7 bases). V lost 0 bases and J lost 13, with 16 bases in between. The germline gives CDR1 MRHNA, CDR2 SNTAGT. The CDR3 contains 14 residues. In nucleotides, the CDR3 is TGTGCCAGCAGTGACTCTGAGGGGGCGGGGATCCAGTTCTTC. Protein product: CASSDSEGAGIQFF.